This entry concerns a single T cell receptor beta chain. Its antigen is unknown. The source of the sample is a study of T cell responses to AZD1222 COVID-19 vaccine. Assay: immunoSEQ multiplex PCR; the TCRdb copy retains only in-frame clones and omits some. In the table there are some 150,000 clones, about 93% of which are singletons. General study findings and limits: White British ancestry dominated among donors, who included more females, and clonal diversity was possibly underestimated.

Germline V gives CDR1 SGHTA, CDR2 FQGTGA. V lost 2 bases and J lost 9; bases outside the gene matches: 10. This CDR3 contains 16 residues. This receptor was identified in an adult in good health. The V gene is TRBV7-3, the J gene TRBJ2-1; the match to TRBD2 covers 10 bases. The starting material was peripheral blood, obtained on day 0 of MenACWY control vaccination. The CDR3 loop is CASSLWASGSVGEQFF. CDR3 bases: TGTGCCAGCAGCTTATGGGCTAGCGGGAGTGTAGGTGAGCAGTTCTTC.